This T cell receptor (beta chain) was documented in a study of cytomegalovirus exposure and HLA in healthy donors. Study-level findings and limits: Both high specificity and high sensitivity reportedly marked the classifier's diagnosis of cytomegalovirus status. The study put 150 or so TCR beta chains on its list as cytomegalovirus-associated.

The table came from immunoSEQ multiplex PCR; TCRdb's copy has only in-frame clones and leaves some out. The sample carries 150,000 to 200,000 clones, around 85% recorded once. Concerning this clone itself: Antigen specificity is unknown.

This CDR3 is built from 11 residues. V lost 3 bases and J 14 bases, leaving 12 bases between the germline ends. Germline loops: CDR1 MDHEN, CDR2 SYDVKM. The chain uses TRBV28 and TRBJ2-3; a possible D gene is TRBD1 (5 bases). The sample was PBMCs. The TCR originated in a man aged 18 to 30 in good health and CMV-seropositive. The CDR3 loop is CASSFQGPRYF. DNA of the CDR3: TGTGCCAGCAGTTTCCAGGGCCCAAGGTATTTT.